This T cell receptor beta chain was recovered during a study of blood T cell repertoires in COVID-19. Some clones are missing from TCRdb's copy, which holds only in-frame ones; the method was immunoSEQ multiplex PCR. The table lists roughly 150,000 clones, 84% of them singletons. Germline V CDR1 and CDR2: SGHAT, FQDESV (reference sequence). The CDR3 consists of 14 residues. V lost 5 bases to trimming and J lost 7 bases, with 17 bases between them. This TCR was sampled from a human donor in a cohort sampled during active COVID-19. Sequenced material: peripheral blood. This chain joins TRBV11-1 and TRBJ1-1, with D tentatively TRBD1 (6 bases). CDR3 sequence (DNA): TGTGCCAGCAGCCGCGGGCTGGGGGGGCGTGAAGCTTTCTTT. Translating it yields CASSRGLGGREAFF.